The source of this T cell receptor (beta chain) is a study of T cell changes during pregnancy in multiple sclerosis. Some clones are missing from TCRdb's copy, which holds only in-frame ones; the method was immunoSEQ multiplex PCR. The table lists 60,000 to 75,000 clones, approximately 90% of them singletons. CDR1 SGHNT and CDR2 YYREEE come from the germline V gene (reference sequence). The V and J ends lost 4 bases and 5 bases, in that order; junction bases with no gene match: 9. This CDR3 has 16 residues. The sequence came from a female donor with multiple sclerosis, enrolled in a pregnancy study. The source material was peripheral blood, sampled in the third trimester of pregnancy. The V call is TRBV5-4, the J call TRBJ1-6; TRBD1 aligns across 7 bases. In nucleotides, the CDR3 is TGTGCCAGCAGCCTGGTAGGGACAGCTCATAATTCACCCCTCCACTTT. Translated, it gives CASSLVGTAHNSPLHF.